There are a few counts of the clone carrying this TCR beta chain. Other DNA sequences in the sample encode the same CDR3. This sample is part of a study of shared clonotypes between healthy human individuals. The wider study: Each donor's CD4 naive and CD4 memory cells filled three plates apiece, CD8 naive two, and CD8 memory one.

TCRdb keeps only in-frame clones here, not all; method: immunoSEQ multiplex PCR. The sample shows about 2 million clones, 85% to 95% of them seen only once. The germline V gene encodes CDR1 LGHNT and CDR2 FRNRAP. V was shortened by 1 base and J by 5 bases, with 2 bases between the two germline ends. The CDR3 sequence is 11 residues long. This rearrangement joins TRBV12-5 to TRBJ1-2; D is unclear. Sequenced sample: naive CD4+ T cells sorted from blood. Noted subset: CD45RA+ positively selected. This clonotype originated in a man aged 18 to 29 in good health. The CDR3: CASGLGYGYTF. The CDR3 bases are TGTGCTAGTGGTTTGGGGTATGGCTACACCTTC.